What follows are 18 T cell receptor beta chains derived from one specimen sequenced in a study of blood T cell repertoires in COVID-19. TCRdb keeps only in-frame clones here, not all; method: immunoSEQ multiplex PCR. In the table there are some 130,000 clones, over 75% of which are singletons. Specimen: peripheral blood. The receptor source for this set is a woman aged 60-75 years with acute or convalescent COVID-19.

The chain uses TRBV6-5 and TRBJ1-2; 8 positions agree with TRBD1. The trim removed 7 bases at V and 6 bases at J, leaving 13 bases unmatched. Germline V gene lookup returns CDR1 MNHEY and CDR2 SVGAGI. This CDR3 spans 15 amino acids. For the CDR3, the DNA is TGTGCCAGCATTAAGCCTGGACAGGGCGGACATGGCTACACCTTC. Encoded protein: CASIKPGQGGHGYTF.

In its sample, this clone was seen once. V gene TRBV2 combines with J gene TRBJ1-2, with 7 bases fitting TRBD1. V shed 4 bases and J 4 bases; nucleotides not matched to a gene: 3. CDR1 is SNHLY and CDR2 is FYNNEI in the germline V gene. The CDR3 has 13 amino acids. The CDR3 DNA reads TGTGCCAGCAGTGGAGACAGGGCCTATGGCTACACCTTC. Residues: CASSGDRAYGYTF.

CDR3 in amino acids: CASTSLQVDQPQHF. Here the CDR3 DNA reads TGTGCCAGTACCTCACTCCAGGTGGATCAGCCCCAGCATTTT. The rearrangement links TRBV19 to TRBJ1-5, with D unresolved. V was trimmed by 7 bases and J by 5 bases, leaving 15 bases between them. The CDR3 consists of 14 residues. Germline lookup yields CDR1 LNHDA and CDR2 SQIVND (reference sequence).

V usage is TRBV5-8 and J usage is TRBJ1-2; the D is unclear. Trimming took 0 bases from V and 4 from J, leaving 10 bases between them. Germline values: CDR1 SGHTS, CDR2 YDEGEE. The CDR3 runs to 14 residues. The DNA for the CDR3 is TGTGCCAGCAGCTTGGTTCGAGTGAGCTATGGCTACACCTTC. Translation gives CASSLVRVSYGYTF.

This clone was observed a single time. V usage is TRBV9 and J usage is TRBJ1-3; 11 positions match TRBD1. The V and J ends lost 3 bases and 2 bases, in that order; junction bases with no gene match: 4. This CDR3 is 16 amino acids long. Germline assignment: CDR1 SGDLS and CDR2 YYNGEE. The chain's CDR3 is CASSAPGQGAGNTIYF. In nucleotides, the CDR3 is TGTGCCAGCAGCGCACCGGGACAGGGGGCTGGAAACACCATATATTTT.

V is TRBV19 and J is TRBJ2-1; TRBD1 is a possible D gene (6 bases). Trimming pared 6 bases from V and 3 bases from J, leaving 15 bases between. The germline CDR1 and CDR2 sequences are LNHDA and SQIVND (reference sequence). This CDR3 has 15 amino acids. The CDR3 loop is CASSSAGVFYNEQFF. CDR3 nucleotides: TGTGCCAGTAGCTCCGCAGGGGTGTTCTACAATGAGCAGTTCTTC.

The chain links TRBV24-1 to TRBJ2-1, with TRBD1 identical over 10 bases. The CDR3 extends over 16 amino acids. Per the germline V gene, CDR1 is KGHDR and CDR2 is SFDVKD. V shed 5 bases, J shed 2 bases, and the junction held 5 bases outside the gene matches. CDR3 region: CATSGPGTGAYNEQFF. In DNA, the CDR3 is TGTGCCACCAGTGGCCCCGGGACAGGGGCCTACAATGAGCAGTTCTTC.

The V and J genes are TRBV9 and TRBJ1-5; perhaps TRBD1 as D (6 bases). The V and J ends lost 3 bases and 0 bases respectively, with 7 bases between them. From germline, CDR1 is SGDLS and CDR2 YYNGEE. This CDR3 contains 14 residues. The CDR3 here is CASSATGSNQPQHF. DNA of the CDR3: TGTGCCAGCAGCGCGACAGGTAGCAATCAGCCCCAGCATTTT.

The CDR3 spells CASSNIQGVTEAFF. CDR3 sequence (DNA): TGTGCCAGCAGTAACATCCAGGGTGTCACTGAAGCTTTCTTT. The rearrangement uses TRBV6-5 and TRBJ1-1; perhaps TRBD1 as D (5 bases). The CDR3 totals 14 residues. Trimming took off 5 bases at V and 4 bases at J, with 14 bases between the two ends. Germline lookup yields CDR1 MNHEY and CDR2 SVGAGI.

The V call is TRBV5-1, the J call TRBJ1-1; TRBD1 is a possible D gene (5 bases). The CDR3 is 12 amino acids. The V and J ends lost 5 bases and 4 bases respectively, with 9 bases between them. Germline lookup yields CDR1 SGHRS and CDR2 YFSETQ. CDR3 coding DNA: TGCGCCAGCAGGGGGGGGAGCACTGAAGCTTTCTTT. Protein: CASRGGSTEAFF.

The chain uses TRBV3-1 (or the pseudogene TRBV3-2) and TRBJ2-5, with TRBD1 matching over 8 bases. CDR1 is LGHDT, CDR2 YNNKEL, per germline (reference sequence). CDR3 length equals 15 residues. V lost 4 bases, J lost 2 bases, and 6 bases stayed unmatched. CDR3 coding DNA: TGTGCCAGCAGCCGCGGACAGGGCGGTCAAGAGACCCAGTACTTC. It yields the protein CASSRGQGGQETQYF.

CDR3 amino acids: CSAFGQGAILNYGYTF. Written as DNA, the CDR3 is TGCAGCGCGTTCGGACAGGGGGCTATCCTAAACTATGGCTACACCTTC. The chain carries TRBV29-1 and TRBJ1-2; 11 bases align to TRBD1. This CDR3 has 16 amino acids. The germline V gene encodes CDR1 SQVTM and CDR2 ANQGSEA. Trimming cost V 7 bases and J 2 bases; bases outside gene matches: 12. The whole variable domain, filled in from reference TRBV29-1 and TRBJ1-2, reads SAVISQKPSRDICQRGTSLTIQCQVDSQVTMMFWYRQQPGQSLTLIATANQGSEATYESGFVIDKFPISRPNLTFSTLTVSNMSPEDSSIYLCSAFGQGAILNYGYTFGSGTRLTVV.

This chain connects TRBV30 to TRBJ1-2; maybe TRBD1 (6 bases). Germline V CDR1 and CDR2: GTSNPN, SVGIG (reference sequence). This CDR3 has 13 residues. Deletions cut 4 bases from V and 6 bases from J, with 15 bases between. The CDR3 DNA follows: TGTGCCTGGATAGGGGGACTAACTAATGGCTACACCTTC. Its protein is CAWIGGLTNGYTF.

The V call is TRBV11-2, the J call TRBJ1-5, with 7 bases that match TRBD1. The CDR3 consists of 15 residues. With V trimmed by 6 bases and J by 5 bases, 10 bases remained unmatched. Germline V gene sequence: CDR1 SGHAT, CDR2 FQNNGV. The CDR3 loop reads CASRFRTGSHQPQHF. The CDR3, as DNA: TGTGCCAGCAGGTTTAGGACAGGCAGTCATCAGCCCCAGCATTTT.

This chain connects TRBV24-1 to TRBJ1-1; 8 positions agree with TRBD1. This CDR3 is built from 15 residues. Losses at the gene ends were 2 bases for V and 11 bases for J; bases not matched to a gene: 12. In germline, CDR1 is KGHDR, CDR2 SFDVKD. The CDR3 coding sequence is TGTGCCACCAGTGATTCAGGGGGCGTCAAGGATGAGGCTTTCTTT. Translating it yields CATSDSGGVKDEAFF.

The chain links TRBV6-5 to TRBJ2-4, with 9 positions matching TRBD2. Germline V gene sequence: CDR1 MNHEY, CDR2 SVGAGI. This CDR3 has 13 amino acids. With 7 bases clipped from V and 6 bases from J, the junction kept 4 bases outside the gene matches. The CDR3 is CASISSGVNIQYF. As DNA, the CDR3 is TGTGCCAGCATATCTAGCGGGGTAAACATTCAGTACTTC.

The J gene is TRBJ2-7, the V gene TRBV5-1, with TRBD1 identical over 8 bases. The V gene end was trimmed by 2 bases and the J gene end by 9 bases; junction bases not matched to a gene: 10. Looked up from germline, CDR1 is SGHRS and CDR2 is YFSETQ. This CDR3 spans 14 amino acids. CDR3 nucleotides: TGCGCCAGCAGCTTTGACAGGGGTTCGTCAGTGCAGTACGTC. Protein sequence: CASSFDRGSSVQYV.

V is TRBV11-3 and J is TRBJ2-3, with 14 bases aligning to TRBD2. The V and J ends lost 4 bases and 7 bases, in that order; junction bases with no gene match: 7. CDR3 size: 16 residues. Germline V gene data show CDR1 as SGHNT and CDR2 as YENEEA. The CDR3: CASSSGTSGRLYTQYF. In DNA, the CDR3 is TGTGCCAGCAGCTCCGGGACTAGCGGGAGATTATATACGCAGTATTTT.